This T cell receptor (beta chain) was profiled in a study of post-analysis software for immune sequencing data. A note on this clonotype: Its antigen is unidentified.

Unique molecular identifiers had been added to the TCR beta cDNA libraries. MiXCR, applied by TCRdb to the PCR reads, yields one record per CDR3 protein. Among hundreds of thousands of distinct CDR3 sequences listed, 53% were seen once. This CDR3 is built from 17 residues. Germline V CDR1 and CDR2: SGDLS, YYNGEE. V lost 0 bases, J lost 2 bases, and 7 bases stayed unmatched. Study-wide points: Among multiple sclerosis patients, normalized Chao1 diversity was significantly below that of controls. Patients carried five TRBV segments more frequently than controls did, and TRBV5-6, TRBV5-1 and TRBV20-1 were among them.

The specimen was blood. V gene TRBV9 combines with J gene TRBJ2-7; 11 bases match TRBD2. This clonotype originated in a girl aged 10-17 years with multiple sclerosis. DNA for the CDR3: TGTGCCAGCAGCGTAGAACCTTCACTAGCGGGAGCCTACGAGCAGTACTTC. This codes for CASSVEPSLAGAYEQYF.